This entry describes one T cell receptor (beta chain). What it recognizes is unknown. The record originates from a study of T cells in localized non-small cell lung cancer. Assay: immunoSEQ multiplex PCR; the TCRdb copy retains only in-frame clones and omits some. This table has fewer than 20,000 clones, more than 75% appearing once. Study results and limitations: In adjacent lung appeared a median around 60 of the top 100 tumor clones.

From germline, CDR1 is SGHAT and CDR2 FQNNGV. CDR3 size: 13 residues. Trimming removed 1 base at V and 6 bases at J, with 6 bases between. The sequencing here drew on peripheral blood, taken before any cancer treatment. The source of this sequence is a male donor at least 60 years old with stage I lung adenocarcinoma. The chain couples TRBV11-2 to TRBJ2-2; tentative D call: TRBD2 (6 bases). The CDR3 DNA sequence: TGTGCCAGCAGCTTAGGGGGGGCCGGGGAGCTGTTTTTT. It translates to CASSLGGAGELFF.